This record looks at one TCR beta chain sequence and its context. Its antigen is still unknown. V was shortened by 7 bases and J by 4 bases, with 16 bases between the two germline ends. The CDR3 covers 13 residues. Germline CDR1 SQVTM, CDR2 ANQGSEA. Time point here: baseline, week 1 (first vaccination visit). Treatment described: pre-vaccination baseline after standard-of-care therapy. There were new WHO grade 3 or 4 astrocytomas in the donors, and these were IDH1-mutant and ATRX-lost. This entry belongs to a study of a mutant IDH1 vaccine in newly diagnosed glioma. Study overall: The therapy given earlier, which was standard therapy, consisted of radiotherapy, temozolomide, or both, and most of the patients received both.

Clones were read by immunoSEQ multiplex PCR, and TCRdb kept only the in-frame ones, dropping some. The table shows around 64,000 clones, with 65% to 85% occurring only once. General study results and limits: Pseudoprogression looked unconnected to shifts in top peripheral T cell clonotypes.

The source is a woman younger than 35 with glioma. Some clones in this sample may be carry-over from other donors' samples. Sequenced material: peripheral blood mononuclear cells (PBMCs), taken from a glioma patient treated with radiotherapy, temozolomide or both. This sequence joins TRBV29-1 and TRBJ1-2; perhaps TRBD1 as D (5 bases). CDR3 loop: CSAQVPGGYGYTF. CDR3 DNA sequence: TGCAGCGCCCAGGTACCGGGGGGCTATGGCTACACCTTC.